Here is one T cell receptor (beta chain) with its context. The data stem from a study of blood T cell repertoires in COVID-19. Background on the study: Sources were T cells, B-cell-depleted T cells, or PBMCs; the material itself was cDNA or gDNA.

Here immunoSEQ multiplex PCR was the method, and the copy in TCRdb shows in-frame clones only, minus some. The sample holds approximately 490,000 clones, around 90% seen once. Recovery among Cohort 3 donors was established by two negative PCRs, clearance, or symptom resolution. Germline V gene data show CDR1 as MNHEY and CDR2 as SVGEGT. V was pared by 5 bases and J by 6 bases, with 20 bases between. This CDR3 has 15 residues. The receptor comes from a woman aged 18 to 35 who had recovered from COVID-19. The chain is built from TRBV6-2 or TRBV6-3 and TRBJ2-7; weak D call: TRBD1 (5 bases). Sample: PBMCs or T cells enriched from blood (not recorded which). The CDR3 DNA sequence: TGTGCCAGCAGTAATTTCCTGGGGCGAGAGTTCGAGCAGTACTTC. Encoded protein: CASSNFLGREFEQYF.